Described below is a single TCR beta chain sequence and its context. This specimen comes from a study of T-cell memory formation after mild COVID-19. TCRdb re-analysed the 5' RACE reads in MiXCR, keeping a single row per CDR3 protein. The sample lists 400,000 or so distinct CDR3 sequences, more than 20% occurring once. CDR1 SQVTM and CDR2 ANQGSEA come from the germline V gene. Trimming pared 3 bases from V and 8 bases from J, leaving 8 bases between. CDR3 length: 11 residues. J is TRBJ2-1 and V is TRBV29-1; no definite D call. The TCR sequence derives from an adult woman who had mild COVID-19 (a few samples of this study predate the infection). Cell type and time point are not known. The sequenced material came from PBMCs or a T cell subset sorted from them (not recorded which). This chain's CDR3 is CSVERIDEQFF. CDR3 nucleotide sequence: TGCAGCGTTGAGCGCATTGATGAGCAGTTCTTC.